The clone carrying this TCR beta chain appeared many times. What it binds is not known. The sample is drawn from a study of T cells in Graves' hyperthyroidism and ophthalmopathy. Study-wide results and caveats: Blood also contained most expanded thyroid clonotypes above 0.001.

V was trimmed by 6 bases and J by 2 bases, leaving 14 bases between them. The CDR3 sequence is 13 residues long. From germline, CDR1 is DFQATT and CDR2 SNEGSKA (reference sequence). Every diagnosis used clinical symptoms, serum thyroxine and TRAb, thyroid ultrasound and orbital computed tomography. RNA transcripts served as the template for amplifying TCR beta CDR3 regions. The TCR CDR3 first-round RT-PCR relied on the HTBI primer set. TCRdb called the multiplex PCR reads again in MiXCR, with one record for every CDR3 protein. Of some 560,000 distinct CDR3 sequences in the sample, 14% were seen once. The genes are TRBV20-1 and TRBJ2-7, with D perhaps matching TRBD1 or TRBD2 (6 bases each). The sequence derives from a woman between 40 and 55 years old with Graves' hyperthyroidism. Material: blood. CDR3 nucleotide sequence: TGCAGTGCGGGGGCTAGCGCTACCTACGAGCAGTACTTC. Translating gives CSAGASATYEQYF.